The present T cell receptor (beta chain) was sequenced within a study of human T cells and chemical hapten exposure. On the study more broadly: Patients' scalps got diphenylcyclopropenone weekly throughout the roughly 25-week study.

The length of the CDR3 is 15 residues. The trim removed 3 bases at V and 1 base at J, leaving 6 bases unmatched. Germline-derived CDR1 and CDR2 are DFQATT and SNEGSKA (reference sequence). Time point specified: pre-sensitization, week 0. Treatment in this sample: therapeutic diphenylcyclopropenone sensitization with weekly scalp DPC. TCRdb reprocessed the RACE reads with MiXCR, giving one entry per CDR3 protein. The repertoire holds some 400,000 distinct CDR3 sequences, roughly 4.6% seen once, with 2.5% to 3% in the top ten. This TCR came from a woman between 50 and 59 years old with alopecia areata. Some clones in this sample may be carry-over from other donors' samples. The chain couples TRBV20-1 to TRBJ2-7; 10 positions match TRBD2. This specimen consisted of whole blood, obtained in connection with sensitization to the hapten diphenylcyclopropenone (DPC). CDR3 in amino acids: CSARAGLASSYEQYF. CDR3 DNA: TGCAGTGCTAGGGCGGGACTAGCGTCTTCCTACGAGCAGTACTTC.